The present entry profiles one TCR beta chain with its context. No cognate antigen has been identified for it. Per-nucleotide qualities are absent, and no much larger clonotype sits a single base away. The immunoSEQ Assay was the method used to sequence TCRbeta CDR3 regions. After extraction, genomic DNA underwent amplification by bias-controlled multiplex PCR, followed by high-throughput sequencing. The source study handled its data this way. To quantify the absolute abundance of every unique TCRbeta CDR3 region, sequences were collapsed and filtered. T cell fraction was estimated by normalization of TCRbeta template counts to usable DNA, with usable DNA being measured through amplification of reference genes present in all nucleated cells. Repertoire TCRs were annotated as SARS-CoV-2-specific by exact matching of V gene, CDR3 amino acid sequence and J gene to a known reactive TCR set. The reference SARS-CoV-2 TCR set was derived from MIRA and filtered for enrichment in COVID-19-positive ImmuneCODE repertoires, a step that removed public or cross-reactive TCRs. Using the MIRA antigens, annotated TCRs were further analysed by specific ORF or by position within an ORF. Depth was the summed frequency of annotated unique rearrangements, while breadth was defined as annotated unique rearrangements over total unique productive rearrangements. Two-sided Wilcoxon rank-sum tests were applied when comparing TCR breadth between groups. Here the immuneACCESS table is served through TCRdb, limited to in-frame sequences with V and J called. Missing clones are a known gap in these copies; in checked studies unresolved V genes cover under half, and the rest lacks a known reason. The V and J calls and clone size come from that table; D and trimming were worked out from the DNA. The sample includes around 340,000 clones, with about nine tenths observed a single time. The biggest ten clones account for around 6.4% of the sample.

The data stem from a study of Ad26.COV2.S vaccination and SARS-CoV-2 variants (dated by TCRdb to the early 2020s). Background for the entire study: Donors in the vaccine arm were drawn from COV1001, a phase I-IIa trial of Ad26.COV2.S in healthy adults that was multicentre, randomized, double-blind and placebo-controlled. Ad26.COV2.S was given intramuscularly at 5x10^10 or 1x10^11 viral particles, as a single shot or as two shots 56 days apart. TCRbeta repertoire sequencing served as the tool for gauging how specific and how broad the SARS-CoV-2-reactive T cell receptors were following Ad26.COV2.S vaccination. A total of 32 samples were included in the TCR-sequenced set, comprising roughly 20 Ad26.COV2.S vaccine recipients, 5 placebo recipients and 8 SARS-CoV-2 convalescent individuals. Trial participants were randomized into five groups of five: low-dose or high-dose Ad26.COV2.S given once or twice, or placebo on both occasions. Investigators remained blinded to trial group allocation during experiments and outcome assessment. Results and caveats for the whole study, not just this receptor: The authors noted that the TCR breadth and depth analyses may have underestimated total T cell responses. The study lacked the statistical power to compare responses across vaccine doses or regimens. Non-spike TCR breadth was comparable between vaccine and placebo recipients, consistent with the vaccine containing only spike. Substantial breadth of spike-specific CD8+ and CD4+ T cell responses was reported after vaccination. Higher spike-specific TCR breadth was observed in Ad26.COV2.S recipients than in placebo recipients (P = 0.0014).

Taken with the paper, the label for treatment or condition translates to: 15 to 20 received Ad26.COV2.S at low or high dose, single or two shots; 5 received placebo; per-sample allocation not given. Repertoires of vaccine and placebo recipients were sequenced from samples taken on day 63 after the first injection. Cohort 1b enrolled 20 to 30 adults aged 18-55 years at a single site in Boston, USA, between 29 July and 7 August 2020. As a vaccine, Ad26.COV2.S was a replication-incompetent adenovirus type 26 vector that expressed a prefusion-stabilized SARS-CoV-2 spike protein derived from the original Wuhan strain. CDR1 and CDR2 (MNHNY, SVGAGI) derive from the germline V gene (reference sequence). V and J lose 0 bases and 6 bases, and a span of 12 bases separates them. Taken from cysteine to phenylalanine, the CDR3 has 15 residues. Only the CDR3 region is kept as DNA, spanning 45 bases read in frame from base 1.

The sample here was peripheral blood, taken in a trial of Ad26.COV2.S vaccine versus placebo. The receptor comes from a person aged 18-60 years who received the Ad26.COV2.S COVID-19 vaccine or a placebo. The rearranged segments are TRBV6-6 and TRBJ2-1; matching of 6 bases hints at TRBD1 as the D gene. The CDR3: CASSYSPTGLNEQFF. DNA sequence: TGTGCCAGCAGTTACTCTCCGACAGGCCTCAATGAGCAGTTCTTC.